This T cell receptor (beta chain) was sequenced during a study of blood T cell repertoires in COVID-19. Turning to the study itself: From the United States, Italy and Spain came samples of acute and convalescent COVID-19. PBMCs, B-cell-depleted T cells, or T cells were the source of the cDNA or gDNA that made up the material.

J lost 3 bases, V lost 5 bases, and 5 bases had no gene match. The CDR3 covers 15 residues. Germline V gene lookup returns CDR1 SEHNR and CDR2 FQNEAQ (reference sequence). Authors' analysis steps: Estimation of nucleated cell counts was performed using reference gene primer amplification. Data came from immunoSEQ multiplex PCR; TCRdb stores just in-frame clones and leaves some out. The DNA gave D and trimming, while V, J and clone size come from that table. The table shows about 320,000 clones, with 65% to 90% occurring only once. The sequence was obtained from a human donor in a cohort sampled during active COVID-19. Source material: peripheral blood. The chain uses TRBV7-9 and TRBJ1-1; 11 bases are a match to TRBD1. The chain's CDR3 is CASSPDRGLYTEAFF. The CDR3, as DNA: TGTGCCAGCAGCCCGGACAGGGGGCTGTACACTGAAGCTTTCTTT.